Sequencing of this TCR beta chain was carried out in a study of response to subunit inactivated influenza vaccine (dated by TCRdb to the late 2010s). Some background on the complete study: Deep quantitative T cell receptor repertoire profiling was used in the study to track responses to a trivalent subunit inactivated influenza vaccine.

The time point label, read with the paper, signifies: around 42 days after influenza vaccine administration. Overall study results and their limits: The authors proposed that each seasonal influenza vaccination may bring in only a limited number of new T cells.

Germline trimming: 0 bases from V, 2 bases from J; junction bases outside gene matches: 7. For CDR1 and CDR2, the germline V gene lists SGHRS and YFSETQ. The CDR3 spans 16 residues, from the cysteine through the phenylalanine. Of the read, only the CDR3 DNA is kept; its 48 bases are in frame from base 1. Library creation used RT-PCR. TCRdb records Illumina HiSeq 2500 as the sequencer. TCRdb reran the public reads through fastp at Q25 and MiXCR, keeping productive beta chains. Rows are combined by CDR3 protein, so each entry shows the most common genes and DNA. Counted in this sample were over 400,000 distinct CDR3 sequences; around 9.9% of them appeared once. Together, the top ten hold roughly 12% of the sample. This clonotype was seen at least ten times. There is no known antigen for this receptor. Qualities for individual bases were not recorded, and no much larger clone is one base off.

Sequencing was performed on PBMCs from blood, taken roughly 6 weeks after vaccination. Here the chain combines TRBV5-1 and TRBJ2-5, and TRBD1 matches 7 of the central bases. The receptor comes from a man aged 50 to 59 who received an inactivated influenza vaccine. Donor details come from another sample of the same person, matched by shared clones. The DNA reads as follows: TGCGCCAGCAGCTTGGGGAACAGGGGCCTGCAAGAGACCCAGTACTTC. This gives the protein CASSLGNRGLQETQYF.